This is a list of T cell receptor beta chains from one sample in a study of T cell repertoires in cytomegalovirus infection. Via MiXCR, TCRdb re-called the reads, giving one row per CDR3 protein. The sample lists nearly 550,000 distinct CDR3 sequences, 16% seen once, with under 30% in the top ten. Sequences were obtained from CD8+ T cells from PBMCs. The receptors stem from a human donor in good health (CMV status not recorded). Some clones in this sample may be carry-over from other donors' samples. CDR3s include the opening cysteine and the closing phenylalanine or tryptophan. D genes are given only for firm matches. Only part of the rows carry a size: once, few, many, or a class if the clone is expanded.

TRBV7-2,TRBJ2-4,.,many,CASSLGRSRRENIQYF,TGTGCCAGCAGCTTGGGACGGAGTAGGCGGGAAAACATTCAGTACTTC
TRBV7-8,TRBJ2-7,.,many,CASRETRGRSYEQYF,TGTGCCAGCCGCGAGACCAGAGGGAGGAGTTACGAGCAGTACTTC
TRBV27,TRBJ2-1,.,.,CASSLYGTTTGTEFF,TGTGCCAGCAGTTTATACGGGACCACTACCGGGACTGAGTTCTTC
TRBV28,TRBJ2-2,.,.,CASSPKRSYRELFF,TGTGCCAGCAGTCCTAAGCGGTCGTATCGGGAGCTGTTTTTT
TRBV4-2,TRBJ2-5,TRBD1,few,CASSEQGGFQETQYF,TGTGCCAGCAGCGAACAGGGGGGCTTCCAAGAGACCCAGTACTTC
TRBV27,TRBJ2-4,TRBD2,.,CASSLSRTSGGYIQYF,TGTGCCAGCAGTCTATCCCGGACTAGCGGGGGATACATTCAGTACTTC
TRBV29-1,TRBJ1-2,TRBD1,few,CSVQGRVGYTF,TGCAGCGTACAGGGGAGGGTTGGCTACACCTTC
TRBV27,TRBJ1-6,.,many,CASSLGSRSPLHF,TGTGCCAGCAGTTTGGGGAGCCGTTCACCCCTCCACTTT
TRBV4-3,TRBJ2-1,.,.,CASIQAQGSPYNEQFF,TGCGCCAGCATCCAAGCGCAGGGGTCCCCCTACAATGAGCAGTTCTTC
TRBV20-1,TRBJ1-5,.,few,CSARGGPNSNQPQHF,TGCAGTGCTAGAGGAGGCCCGAACTCCAATCAGCCCCAGCATTTT
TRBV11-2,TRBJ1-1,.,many,CASSLSEGLNTEAFF,TGTGCCAGCAGCTTATCAGAGGGACTGAACACTGAAGCTTTCTTT
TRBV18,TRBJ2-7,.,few,CASSPCTLWEGGCYEQYF,TGTGCCAGCTCACCATGTACCCTCTGGGAAGGTGGTTGCTACGAGCAGTACTTC
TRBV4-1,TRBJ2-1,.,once,CASSPIPTRSSYNEQFF,TGCGCCAGCAGCCCGATCCCGACCCGGTCTTCCTACAATGAGCAGTTCTTC
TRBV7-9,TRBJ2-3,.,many,CASSLPWAGAADTQYF,TGTGCCAGCAGCTTACCATGGGCAGGGGCCGCAGATACGCAGTATTTT
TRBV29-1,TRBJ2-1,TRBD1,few,CSVEEGQGSGEQFF,TGCAGCGTTGAGGAGGGACAGGGTAGTGGGGAGCAGTTCTTC
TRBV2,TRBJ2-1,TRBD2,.,CASSERQREHNEQFF,TGTGCCAGCAGTGAAAGACAGCGGGAGCACAATGAGCAGTTCTTC
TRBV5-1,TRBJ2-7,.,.,CASSLTGLSYEQYF,TGCGCCAGCAGCTTGACAGGCCTTTCCTACGAGCAGTACTTC
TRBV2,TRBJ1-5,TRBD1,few,CASSYPDRGLIQPQHF,TGTGCCAGCAGTTATCCGGACAGGGGGCTCATTCAGCCCCAGCATTTT
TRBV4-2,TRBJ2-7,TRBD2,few,CASSQDPGSGRGEQYF,TGTGCCAGCAGCCAAGACCCCGGTAGCGGGCGGGGTGAGCAGTACTTC
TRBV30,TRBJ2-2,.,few,CAWTTANTGELFF,TGTGCCTGGACTACAGCGAACACCGGGGAGCTGTTTTTT
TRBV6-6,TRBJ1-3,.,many,CASLVGSGNTIYF,TGTGCCAGCTTAGTAGGGAGTGGAAACACCATATATTTT
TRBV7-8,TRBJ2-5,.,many,CASSEPRTDQETQYF,TGTGCCAGCAGCGAACCAAGAACAGATCAAGAGACCCAGTACTTC
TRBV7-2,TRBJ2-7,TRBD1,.,CASSLVLWDSYEQYF,TGTGCCAGCAGCTTAGTGTTGTGGGACAGCTACGAGCAGTACTTC
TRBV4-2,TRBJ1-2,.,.,CASSQESFQGFRQSYGYTF,TGTGCCAGCAGCCAAGAGAGTTTTCAGGGGTTTAGGCAAAGCTATGGCTACACCTTC
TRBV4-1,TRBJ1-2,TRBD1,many,CASSQGQGGTYGYTF,TGCGCCAGCAGCCAAGGTCAGGGGGGGACGTATGGCTACACCTTC
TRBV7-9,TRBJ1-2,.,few,CASSLEGLIRQPSRRDYGYTF,TGTGCCAGCAGCTTAGAGGGGCTTATCAGACAACCAAGTAGGAGGGACTATGGCTACACCTTC
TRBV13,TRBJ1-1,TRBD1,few,CASSSPGQASTEAFF,TGTGCCAGCAGCTCACCGGGACAGGCGAGCACTGAAGCTTTCTTT
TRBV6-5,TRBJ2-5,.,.,CASSRTDLRQETQYF,TGTGCCAGCAGCCGGACGGATTTGCGCCAGGAGACCCAGTACTTC
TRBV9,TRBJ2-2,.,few,CASSGRQTRELFF,TGTGCCAGCAGCGGCCGGCAAACCCGGGAGCTGTTTTTT
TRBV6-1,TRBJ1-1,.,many,CASSPNGGEAFF,TGTGCCAGCAGTCCTAATGGAGGTGAAGCTTTCTTT
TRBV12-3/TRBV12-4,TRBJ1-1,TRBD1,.,CASSAVDRRNTEAFF,TGTGCCAGCAGCGCCGTGGACAGGAGGAACACTGAAGCTTTCTTT
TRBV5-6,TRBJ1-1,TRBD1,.,CASRGDRENTEAFF,TGTGCCAGCAGGGGAGACAGGGAGAACACTGAAGCTTTCTTT
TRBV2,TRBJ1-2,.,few,CASDNDRPYGYTF,TGTGCCAGCGATAACGACAGACCCTATGGCTACACCTTC
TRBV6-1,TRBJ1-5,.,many,CASKNPKQGRNQPQHF,TGTGCCAGCAAAAACCCCAAACAGGGTCGGAATCAGCCCCAGCATTTT
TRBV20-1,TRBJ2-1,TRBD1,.,CSARYPGQYSYNEQFF,TGCAGTGCTAGATACCCGGGACAGTATTCCTACAATGAGCAGTTCTTC
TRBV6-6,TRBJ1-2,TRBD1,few,CASSYSDRGNYGYTF,TGTGCCAGCAGTTACTCCGACAGGGGGAACTATGGCTACACCTTC
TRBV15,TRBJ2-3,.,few,CATSRHNEFTDTQYF,TGTGCCACCAGCAGGCACAACGAATTCACAGATACGCAGTATTTT
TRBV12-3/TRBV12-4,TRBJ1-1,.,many,CASSVWEGTAYTEAFF,TGTGCCAGCAGTGTTTGGGAGGGGACTGCTTACACTGAAGCTTTCTTT
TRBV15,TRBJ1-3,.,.,CATSRDKGGSGNTIYF,TGTGCCACCAGCAGAGATAAGGGAGGCTCTGGAAACACCATATATTTT